Listed here are 16 T cell receptor beta chains from one sample, sequenced in a study of cytomegalovirus exposure and HLA in healthy donors. With 60 Vbeta and 13 Jbeta primers, the PCR was carried out. Assay: immunoSEQ multiplex PCR; the TCRdb copy retains only in-frame clones and omits some. The sample records approximately 150,000 clones, around 72% being singletons. The sequencing sample was made of PBMCs. Source of these receptors: a woman under 30 in good health and CMV-seronegative.

The chain uses TRBV7-2 and TRBJ1-5; possible D gene TRBD1, 5 bases. CDR3 size: 14 residues. V was clipped by 5 bases and J by 7 bases, with 15 bases between them. Per germline, CDR1 SGHTA and CDR2 FQGNSA. DNA of the CDR3: TGTGCCAGCAGCCCTACCGCCGGGGGGCAGCCCCAGCATTTT. The encoded protein is CASSPTAGGQPQHF.

The CDR3 bases are TGTGCCAGCAGGGGGGGACAGGGCTCCTACGAGCAGTACTTC. Amino acid sequence: CASRGGQGSYEQYF. V is TRBV6-5 and J is TRBJ2-7; 9 bases match TRBD1. This CDR3 is built from 14 residues. V lost 6 bases, J lost 0 bases, and 3 bases stayed unmatched. Looked up from germline, CDR1 is MNHEY and CDR2 is SVGAGI.

This clone has just one count. The chain combines TRBV11-2 with TRBJ1-1; tentatively, D is TRBD1 (5 bases). Trimming pared 7 bases from V and 7 bases from J, leaving 13 bases between. This CDR3 has 12 amino acids. Germline CDR1 reads SGHAT; CDR2 reads FQNNGV. The CDR3 DNA reads as TGTGCCAGCAACCCTGGGGCTTTTGAAGCTTTCTTT. Amino acid sequence: CASNPGAFEAFF.

The genes are TRBV7-9 and TRBJ2-2; 11 bases map to TRBD1. Germline values: CDR1 SEHNR, CDR2 FQNEAQ (reference sequence). V gave up 5 bases and J gave up 2 bases; unmatched junction bases: 1. This CDR3 region has 15 residues. The CDR3 region is CASSRTGGNTGELFF. CDR3 bases: TGTGCCAGCAGCCGGACAGGGGGCAACACCGGGGAGCTGTTTTTT.

The rearrangement links TRBV4-1 to TRBJ2-3, with a tentative D call TRBD2 (6 bases). The CDR3 runs to 13 residues. V dropped 4 bases and J dropped 7 bases, with 12 bases sitting between them. Looked up from germline, CDR1 is MGHRA and CDR2 is YSYEKL. CDR3 DNA sequence: TGCGCCAGCAGCCGGACTACAGCGCATACGCAGTATTTT. This translates into CASSRTTAHTQYF.

This clone has just a few counts. The chain employs TRBV6-1 and TRBJ1-2; no clear D gene. V shed 4 bases and J shed 7 bases, with 7 bases lying between them. Germline assignment: CDR1 MNHNS and CDR2 SASEGT. The CDR3 runs 11 residues. The CDR3 sequence: CASSALSGYTF. The DNA for the CDR3 is TGTGCCAGCAGTGCTCTTAGTGGCTACACCTTC.

The chain is built from TRBV18 and TRBJ1-2; 9 bases map to TRBD1. In germline, CDR1 is KGHSH, CDR2 LQKENI. This CDR3 has 14 amino acids. V was clipped by 2 bases and J by 7 bases; unmatched bases: 5. This CDR3 is CASSPVTGGLGYTF. The CDR3 region has the DNA TGTGCCAGCTCACCAGTAACAGGGGGCCTTGGCTACACCTTC.

CDR3 in amino acids: CAWSRDSHTGELFF. The CDR3 region has the DNA TGTGCCTGGAGTAGAGACAGTCACACCGGGGAGCTGTTTTTT. This chain joins TRBV30 and TRBJ2-2; possibly TRBD1 for D (5 bases). The CDR3 covers 14 residues. V was clipped by 2 bases and J by 3 bases, with 10 bases between them. The V gene's germline CDR1 is GTSNPN and CDR2 SVGIG (reference sequence).

The genes are TRBV28 and TRBJ1-2; TRBD1 matches 7 bases. CDR3 length: 19 residues. Germline-derived CDR1 and CDR2 are MDHEN and SYDVKM. V lost 2 bases and J lost 0; bases outside the gene matches: 15. The CDR3 DNA reads TGTGCCAGCAGTTTAATGGATAATGCCTTACAGGGGACTAACTATGGCTACACCTTC. Translated: CASSLMDNALQGTNYGYTF.

The genes are TRBV5-1 and TRBJ2-1; 7 bases line up with TRBD2. The V and J ends lost 1 base and 0 bases, in that order; junction bases with no gene match: 10. Per germline, CDR1 SGHRS and CDR2 YFSETQ. This CDR3 has 18 residues. Here the CDR3 reads CASSLRVIGGISYNEQFF. The CDR3 DNA follows: TGCGCCAGCAGCTTGCGCGTCATCGGGGGGATCTCCTACAATGAGCAGTTCTTC.

This clone was seen a handful of times. The rearrangement joins TRBV27 to TRBJ2-1; 14 nucleotides align to TRBD2. This CDR3 is 16 amino acids long. Germline V lookup: CDR1 MNHEY, CDR2 SMNVEV (reference sequence). V gave up 5 bases and J gave up 10 bases; unmatched junction bases: 10. The CDR3, as DNA: TGTGCCAGCAGTCTCTGGACTAGCGGGAGGCCTAAAGAGCAGTTCTTC. It translates to CASSLWTSGRPKEQFF.

V gene TRBV18 combines with J gene TRBJ1-2, with D perhaps TRBD1 (6 bases). The germline V gene has CDR1 KGHSH and CDR2 LQKENI. Trimming pared 4 bases from V and 3 bases from J, leaving 12 bases between. The CDR3 covers 14 residues. The CDR3: CASSLGGADYGYTF. The CDR3 DNA reads as TGTGCCAGCTCACTTGGGGGCGCGGACTATGGCTACACCTTC.

This chain uses TRBV6-1 with TRBJ1-5; 9 bases map to TRBD1. The CDR3 has 14 residues. Looked up from germline, CDR1 is MNHNS and CDR2 is SASEGT. V lost 6 bases and J lost 6; bases outside the gene matches: 6. CDR3 in DNA: TGTGCCAGCAGCCCGACAGGGGGTTTTCAGCCCCAGCATTTT. Its protein product is CASSPTGGFQPQHF.

CDR3: CASSPGQTYGYTF. The CDR3 nucleotides are TGTGCCAGCAGCCCGGGACAGACCTATGGCTACACCTTC. This chain uses TRBV7-9 with TRBJ1-2; 7 positions match TRBD1. The germline CDR1 and CDR2 sequences are SEHNR and FQNEAQ (reference sequence). There are 13 residues in the CDR3. V lost 5 bases, J lost 4 bases, and 4 bases stayed unmatched.

The chain couples TRBV18 to TRBJ1-1; 7 bases fit TRBD1. V shed 8 bases, J shed 3 bases, and the junction held 9 bases outside the gene matches. The CDR3 is 14 residues long. Germline assignment: CDR1 KGHSH and CDR2 LQKENI. The CDR3 sequence: CASSQLGTDTEAFF. The CDR3 nucleotides are TGTGCCAGCAGCCAACTTGGGACAGACACTGAAGCTTTCTTT.

This clone has a handful of counts. V and J are TRBV5-4 and TRBJ1-1; no firm D call. The CDR3 sequence is 14 residues long. V gave up 0 bases and J gave up 0 bases, with 6 bases separating them. Germline CDR1 SGHNT, CDR2 YYREEE (reference sequence). In DNA, the CDR3 is TGTGCCAGCAGCTTGGGGCATATGAACACTGAAGCTTTCTTT. Its translation: CASSLGHMNTEAFF.